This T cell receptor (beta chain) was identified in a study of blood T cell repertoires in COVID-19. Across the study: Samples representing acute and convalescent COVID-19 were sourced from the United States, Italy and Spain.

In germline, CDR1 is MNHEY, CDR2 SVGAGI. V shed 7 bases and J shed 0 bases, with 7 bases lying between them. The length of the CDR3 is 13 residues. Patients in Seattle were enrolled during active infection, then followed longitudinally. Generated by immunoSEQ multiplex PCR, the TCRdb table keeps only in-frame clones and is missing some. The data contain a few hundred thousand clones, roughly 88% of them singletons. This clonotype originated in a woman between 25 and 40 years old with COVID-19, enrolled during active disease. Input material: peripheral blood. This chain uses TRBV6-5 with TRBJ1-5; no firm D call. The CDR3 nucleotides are TGTGCCAGCAAAGACAATAGCAATCAGCCCCAGCATTTT. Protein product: CASKDNSNQPQHF.